This paragraph covers one T cell receptor beta chain sequence. The antigen remains undetermined. In germline, CDR1 is LNHDA, CDR2 SQIVND (reference sequence). CDR3 size: 13 residues. Between the trimmed V and J ends, which lost 7 bases and 6 bases, there was a span of 12 bases. The data were produced by immunoSEQ multiplex PCR, yet TCRdb's version contains in-frame clones alone and is incomplete. There are 120,000 or so clones in the sample; more than 75% occur only once, and 2.1% lies in the top ten. This sample was included in a study of cytomegalovirus exposure and HLA in healthy donors. Whole-study findings and limits: Most sequenced TCRs were rare (though some public TCRs occurred in many donors). Confirmation was obtained in vitro that a few CMV-associated chains are specific for CMV antigens.

Sequenced material: PBMCs. The receptor's source is a woman in her 30s in good health and CMV-seronegative. This sequence joins TRBV19 and TRBJ1-4; D gene uncertain. In DNA form, the CDR3 reads TGTGCCAGTAACCCCCAGAGGGATGAAAAACTGTTTTTT. It codes for CASNPQRDEKLFF.